This entry lists 13 T cell receptor beta chains sequenced from one sample in a study of T-cell reconstitution after alpha-beta-depleted transplantation in children. This sample's TCRbeta library carried unique molecular identifier barcodes. One entry per CDR3 protein results from TCRdb running MiXCR on the PCR reads. The data show about 500,000 distinct CDR3 sequences, around a third seen once. Material: PBMCs from the stem cell graft donor, obtained from the stem cell graft. Source of these receptors: a human donor who donated a stem cell graft to a child with aplastic anemia.

This chain connects TRBV10-3 to TRBJ2-7, with D perhaps matching TRBD1 or TRBD2 (5 bases each). The CDR3 is made up of 14 amino acids. The germline V gene has CDR1 ENHRY and CDR2 SYGVKD. V lost 6 bases, J lost 1 base, and 13 bases lay in between. CDR3 sequence reads: CAISGTAVSYEQYV. The CDR3 DNA sequence: TGTGCCATCAGCGGGACGGCCGTTTCCTACGAGCAGTACGTC.

This clonotype was found a few times. The chain has TRBV11-2 and TRBJ1-2; D is uncertain. Germline-derived CDR1 and CDR2 are SGHAT and FQNNGV. Trimming removed 4 bases at V and 6 bases at J, with 15 bases between. The CDR3 spans 14 residues. CDR3 nucleotide sequence: TGTGCCAGCAGCTCCCGCTGGGGAGGCAATGGCTACACCTTC. Its translation is CASSSRWGGNGYTF.

A single count supports this clonotype. The gene calls are TRBV20-1 and TRBJ1-2, with D possibly being TRBD1 (6 bases). The CDR3 is 12 residues long. V lost 1 base and J 8 bases, leaving 11 bases between the germline ends. Germline CDR1 reads DFQATT; CDR2 reads SNEGSKA (reference sequence). The CDR3 protein is CSARAHREGYTF. CDR3 DNA: TGCAGTGCTAGAGCCCACAGGGAGGGCTACACCTTC.

The V and J genes are TRBV3-1 and TRBJ2-2; no reliable D call. The CDR3 has 15 residues. V was shortened by 1 base and J by 6 bases, with 12 bases between the two germline ends. The germline CDR1 and CDR2 sequences are LGHDT and YNNKEL (reference sequence). The CDR3, as DNA: TGTGCCAGCAGCCAAGTTTTACTTGGAGCCGGGGAGCTGTTTTTT. Translating it yields CASSQVLLGAGELFF.

This chain joins TRBV10-3 and TRBJ1-1, with D unresolved. This CDR3 has 13 residues. Germline V gene lookup returns CDR1 ENHRY and CDR2 SYGVKD. V was trimmed by 0 bases and J by 6 bases, leaving 8 bases between them. The CDR3 DNA sequence: TGTGCCATCAGTGAGTCGGCGGCTTCTGAAGCTTTCTTT. This gives the protein CAISESAASEAFF.

V and J are TRBV29-1 and TRBJ1-1; D unresolved. Between the trimmed V and J ends, which lost 0 bases and 4 bases, there was a span of 12 bases. This CDR3 is built from 14 residues. The germline V gene encodes CDR1 SQVTM and CDR2 ANQGSEA. CDR3 region: CSVEDLVRGTEAFF. CDR3 bases: TGCAGCGTTGAAGATTTGGTCCGGGGCACTGAAGCTTTCTTT.

The chain links TRBV7-2 to TRBJ2-1; weak D call: TRBD2 (5 bases). Trimming left V 11 bases short and J 0 bases short, with 17 bases between. This CDR3 is built from 15 residues. Per germline, CDR1 SGHTA and CDR2 FQGNSA. Here the CDR3 reads CAGSLPGFSYNEQFF. DNA of the CDR3: TGTGCCGGGAGTCTCCCGGGTTTCTCCTACAATGAGCAGTTCTTC.

This clonotype was observed a few times. The rearrangement uses TRBV7-2 and TRBJ2-1; D could derive from TRBD1 or TRBD2 (5 bases each). With 4 bases removed from V and 8 bases from J, the gap between germline ends came to 24 bases. The germline CDR1 and CDR2 sequences are SGHTA and FQGNSA. The CDR3 runs 17 residues. The CDR3 here is CASSSRGVAKGSDEQFF. CDR3 coding DNA: TGTGCCAGCAGCTCCCGGGGAGTCGCGAAGGGGTCGGATGAGCAGTTCTTC.

This clonotype appeared a few times. The chain links TRBV18 to TRBJ2-2, with D possibly TRBD2 on 6 matching bases. V was shortened by 3 bases and J by 0 bases, with 11 bases between the two germline ends. The CDR3 totals 16 residues. The germline CDR1 and CDR2 sequences are KGHSH and LQKENI. The CDR3 bases are TGTGCCAGCTCACCTAACGGGGGATCGAACACCGGGGAGCTGTTTTTT. This codes for CASSPNGGSNTGELFF.

V gene TRBV7-2 combines with J gene TRBJ2-5; no definite D call. CDR1 and CDR2 from the germline V gene are SGHTA and FQGNSA. CDR3 length equals 12 residues. V gave up 5 bases and J gave up 7 bases, with 11 bases separating them. The CDR3 DNA follows: TGTGCCAGCAGCCACCAGCCCGGGACCCAGTACTTC. This encodes CASSHQPGTQYF.

The V call is TRBV4-2, the J call TRBJ1-1; D gene ambiguous. The V end was cut by 4 bases, the J end by 4 bases, with 13 bases between. Germline loops: CDR1 LGHNA, CDR2 YNFKEQ. CDR3 size: 14 residues. CDR3 in amino acids: CASSLRGAGTEAFF. The CDR3 DNA follows: TGTGCCAGCAGCCTTCGGGGAGCGGGCACTGAAGCTTTCTTT.

This chain joins TRBV9 and TRBJ2-2, with D uncertain. The CDR3 spans 13 residues. The germline gives CDR1 SGDLS, CDR2 YYNGEE. Trimming cost V 0 bases and J 6 bases, with 6 bases left between them. This CDR3 is CASSVEGSGELFF. CDR3 DNA: TGTGCCAGCAGCGTAGAGGGATCCGGGGAGCTGTTTTTT. The full variable domain, completed using reference TRBV9 and TRBJ2-2, is DSGVTQTPKHLITATGQRVTLRCSPRSGDLSVYWYQQSLDQGLQFLIQYYNGEERAKGNILERFSAQQFPDLHSELNLSSLELGDSALYFCASSVEGSGELFFGEGSRLTVL.

This chain links TRBV5-1 with TRBJ2-2; either TRBD1 or TRBD2 may supply D (6 bases each). V lost 4 bases, J lost 5 bases, and 18 bases lay in between. The CDR3 has 16 residues. CDR1 SGHRS and CDR2 YFSETQ come from the germline V gene. CDR3 nucleotides: TGCGCCAGCAGCCCTGATCTAGGGGGGCCGACCGGGGAGCTGTTTTTT. This gives the protein CASSPDLGGPTGELFF.